This T cell receptor (beta chain) was sequenced for a study of T cell clonotyping in hematopoietic cell transplantation. Regarding the study as a whole: After transplant, recipient diversity fell while pathologically expanded clonotypes grew through day 180. Broader posttransplant TCR repertoire diversity was predicted by graft donor and pretransplant recipient Inverse Simpson Index values.

The method was immunoSEQ multiplex PCR; TCRdb's version includes in-frame clones alone and lacks a portion of them. The sample has around 14,000 clones; 80% to 90% are singletons. Germline V gene lookup returns CDR1 SGDLS and CDR2 YYNGEE. The V end was cut by 7 bases, the J end by 1 base, with 7 bases between. The CDR3 consists of 12 residues. Details on this clone: Its antigen is still unknown.

Recipients were bled about 28 days pretransplant and at posttransplant days 30, 100, 180. The sequences come from PBMCs, collected 100 days after allogeneic stem cell transplant. The chain employs TRBV9 and TRBJ2-3; D gene unclear. The clonotype was recovered from a male patient between 50 and 60 years old who had an allogeneic stem cell transplant from an unrelated donor, so T cells may come from the graft donor. Some clones in this sample may be carry-over from other donors' samples. CDR3 bases: TGTGCCAGCGCTCTGGGCACAGATACGCAGTATTTT. It codes for CASALGTDTQYF.